This TCR beta chain is from a study of metastatic and nonmetastatic thyroid tumors. As for the study in general: Where malignant and benign thyroid patients were concerned, repertoires were compared across blood and tumor or nodule tissue.

This clone was found many times. TCRdb re-clonotyped the PCR reads via MiXCR. The sample holds some 26,000 clones, 3.5% to 4.5% seen once. Thyroid surgery was performed in patients who had received no treatment beforehand. J gave up 1 base and V 4 bases, and 2 bases lay outside the gene matches. CDR1 and CDR2 (germline): SGHRS, YFSETQ. This CDR3 has 15 amino acids. The V and J genes are TRBV5-1 and TRBJ2-5; the match to TRBD2 covers 12 bases. The clonotype comes from a male donor with papillary thyroid cancer or a benign thyroid nodule (not recorded which). Some clones in this sample may be carry-over from other donors' samples. Sequencing was performed on blood. CDR3 sequence reads: CASSKGLAGQETQYF. Written as DNA, the CDR3 is TGCGCCAGCAGCAAGGGACTAGCGGGCCAAGAGACCCAGTACTTC.